These T cell receptor beta chains were read from a single sample in a study of control samples from healthy donors and cancer patients. Clones were read by immunoSEQ multiplex PCR, and TCRdb kept only the in-frame ones, dropping some. The profile shows around 81,000 clones, approximately 95% of them singletons. The sequencing input was blood. Receptors were obtained from a woman under 40 in good health. CDR3s include the opening cysteine and the closing phenylalanine or tryptophan. The D gene is left open where the match is weak. Only part of the rows carry a size: once, few, many, or a class if the clone is expanded.

d_call	v_call	j_call	clone_size	cdr3_nt	cdr3_aa
TRBD1	TRBV6-5	TRBJ1-2	.	TGTGCCAGCAGCCTGGGGGACAGGGATCACTATGGCTACACCTTC	CASSLGDRDHYGYTF
.	TRBV4-1	TRBJ1-4	.	TGCGCCAGCAGCCAAGATAATTTGATGAGGGCACCAAATGAAAAACTGTTTTTT	CASSQDNLMRAPNEKLFF
.	TRBV4-1	TRBJ2-2	once	TGCGCCAGCAGCCCGACCCGGGACTTTCACCGGGAGCTGTTTTTT	CASSPTRDFHRELFF
TRBD2	TRBV3-1/TRBV3-2	TRBJ2-7	.	TGTGCCAGCAGCCTGCGGGGGGCAAATAGATACGAGCAGTACTTC	CASSLRGANRYEQYF
TRBD2	TRBV29-1	TRBJ2-1	.	TGCAGCGTTGTCGGAAGCGGGGGGGCCTACAATGAGCAGTTCTTC	CSVVGSGGAYNEQFF
TRBD1	TRBV6-2/TRBV6-3	TRBJ1-1	.	TGTGCCAGCACCCCGGAGGGGACAGGGAGGCCTTTCTTT	CASTPEGTGRPFF
TRBD1	TRBV9	TRBJ2-1	.	TGTGCCAGCACCCGGACAGGGGGCAATGAGCAGTTCTTC	CASTRTGGNEQFF
TRBD1	TRBV19	TRBJ1-5	.	TGTGCCAGTAGTACACGACCCGGACAGGCACTATTGCATTTT	CASSTRPGQALLHF
TRBD1	TRBV24-1	TRBJ1-5	.	TGTGCCACCAGTGATGGGCGACAGGGGAGCAATCAGCCCCAGCATTTT	CATSDGRQGSNQPQHF
TRBD2	TRBV3-1/TRBV3-2	TRBJ2-7	.	TGTGCCAGCAGCAGACCGGGACTAGGAGTCAACGAGCAGTACTTC	CASSRPGLGVNEQYF
.	TRBV19	TRBJ2-7	.	TGTGCCAGTAGTATCACGGGTCACGAGCAGTACTTC	CASSITGHEQYF
TRBD2	TRBV28	TRBJ2-7	.	TGTGCCAGCAATGAGTCTAGCGGGAGGGCTGGTCTCTCCTACGAGCAGTACTTC	CASNESSGRAGLSYEQYF
TRBD1	TRBV5-1	TRBJ1-6	.	TGCGCCAGCAGCTCGGGACAGAGCTATAATTCACCCCTCCACTTT	CASSSGQSYNSPLHF
.	TRBV5-5	TRBJ1-6	.	TGTGCCAGCAGCCTACCGACAGGTGGTAATTCACCCCTCCACTTT	CASSLPTGGNSPLHF
TRBD1	TRBV5-6	TRBJ1-6	.	TGTGCCAGCAGCCCGCAGACAGGGGGCTCCTATAATTCACCCCTCCACTTT	CASSPQTGGSYNSPLHF
TRBD1	TRBV12-5	TRBJ1-5	.	TGTGCTAGTGGTTTACGCGAACCGGGACAGGGACATAAGCCCCAGCATTTT	CASGLREPGQGHKPQHF
.	TRBV2	TRBJ2-7	.	TGTGCCAGCGTCACCATTGTCTCCTACGAGCAGTACTTC	CASVTIVSYEQYF
TRBD2	TRBV27	TRBJ2-2	.	TGTGCCAGCAGTGGGAGGGCGAAGAGGAACAGGGAGCTGTTTTTT	CASSGRAKRNRELFF
.	TRBV4-1	TRBJ1-2	.	TGCGCCAGCGGACGGAGCTATGGCTACACCTTC	CASGRSYGYTF
TRBD1	TRBV19	TRBJ2-7	.	TGTGCCAGTAGTAGGGACAGGGAAGAACCCTACGAGCAGTACTTC	CASSRDREEPYEQYF
.	TRBV4-1	TRBJ2-7	.	TGCGCCAGCGGGTCGGTGCTAGGGGTGGAAAACGAGCAGTACTTC	CASGSVLGVENEQYF
TRBD1	TRBV9	TRBJ1-3	.	TGTGCCAGCAGCGTAGCAAGGGGGCTGAAAGGAAACACCATATATTTT	CASSVARGLKGNTIYF
TRBD1	TRBV27	TRBJ1-6	.	TGTGCCAGCAGGGGGGACAGGGAAGTTTCACCCCTCCACTTT	CASRGDREVSPLHF
.	TRBV7-9	TRBJ2-2	.	TGTGCCAGCAGCCCGACGACTAGGAATCCCGGGGAGCTGTTTTTT	CASSPTTRNPGELFF
TRBD2	TRBV7-6	TRBJ2-2	.	TGTGCCAGCAGCCCTCGGACTAGCGGGAGGACCGGGGAGCTGTTTTTT	CASSPRTSGRTGELFF
.	TRBV7-8	TRBJ2-7	.	TGTGCCAGCAGCCCGGACAGAGCCTACGAGCAGTACTTC	CASSPDRAYEQYF
TRBD1	TRBV5-4	TRBJ2-7	once	TGTGCCAGCAGCTCCGCGGGCGGGACAGGCCTCTACGAGCAGTACTTC	CASSSAGGTGLYEQYF
.	TRBV6-1	TRBJ2-1	.	TGTGCCAGCAGTGACGGGGGACAAATCAATGAGCAGTTCTTC	CASSDGGQINEQFF
.	TRBV2	TRBJ1-1	.	TGTGCCAGCACCGGGGACCAGGGCACTGAAGCTTTCTTT	CASTGDQGTEAFF